The 2 T cell receptor beta chains presented below share a single source sample, sequenced in a study of regulatory T cells in long-lasting Graves disease. Sample time point: persistent/refractory GD, antithyroid drugs over 5 years with positive TRAb. PBMC RNA was the source of the TCR library. Through Arm-PCR of CDR3 regions and iRepertoire HTBI primers, TCR beta libraries were built. TCRdb processed the multiplex PCR reads anew with MiXCR; each CDR3 protein has one entry. The sample consists of about 430,000 distinct CDR3 sequences, about 21% of them appearing once. Sequences were derived from peripheral blood mononuclear cells (PBMCs), sampled when the disease was refractory, from a patient treated with antithyroid drugs. Receptor source: a female donor with Graves disease.

This clonotype was counted at least ten times. This rearrangement joins TRBV7-3 to TRBJ1-1; D call uncertain. The CDR3 is 13 amino acids. Germline lookup yields CDR1 SGHTA and CDR2 FQGTGA. V dropped 1 base and J dropped 4 bases, with 7 bases sitting between them. The CDR3 region has the DNA TGTGCCAGCAGCTTAAGATGGCGCACTGAAGCTTTCTTT. Translating it yields CASSLRWRTEAFF.

This clonotype was counted many times. This chain joins TRBV20-1 and TRBJ1-1; D possibly corresponds to TRBD1 (6 bases). Germline assignment: CDR1 DFQATT and CDR2 SNEGSKA (reference sequence). The CDR3 is made up of 13 amino acids. The CDR3 sequence is CRGGGGWRTEAFF. The CDR3 DNA is TGCAGGGGCGGGGGGGGCTGGAGAACTGAAGCTTTCTTT.